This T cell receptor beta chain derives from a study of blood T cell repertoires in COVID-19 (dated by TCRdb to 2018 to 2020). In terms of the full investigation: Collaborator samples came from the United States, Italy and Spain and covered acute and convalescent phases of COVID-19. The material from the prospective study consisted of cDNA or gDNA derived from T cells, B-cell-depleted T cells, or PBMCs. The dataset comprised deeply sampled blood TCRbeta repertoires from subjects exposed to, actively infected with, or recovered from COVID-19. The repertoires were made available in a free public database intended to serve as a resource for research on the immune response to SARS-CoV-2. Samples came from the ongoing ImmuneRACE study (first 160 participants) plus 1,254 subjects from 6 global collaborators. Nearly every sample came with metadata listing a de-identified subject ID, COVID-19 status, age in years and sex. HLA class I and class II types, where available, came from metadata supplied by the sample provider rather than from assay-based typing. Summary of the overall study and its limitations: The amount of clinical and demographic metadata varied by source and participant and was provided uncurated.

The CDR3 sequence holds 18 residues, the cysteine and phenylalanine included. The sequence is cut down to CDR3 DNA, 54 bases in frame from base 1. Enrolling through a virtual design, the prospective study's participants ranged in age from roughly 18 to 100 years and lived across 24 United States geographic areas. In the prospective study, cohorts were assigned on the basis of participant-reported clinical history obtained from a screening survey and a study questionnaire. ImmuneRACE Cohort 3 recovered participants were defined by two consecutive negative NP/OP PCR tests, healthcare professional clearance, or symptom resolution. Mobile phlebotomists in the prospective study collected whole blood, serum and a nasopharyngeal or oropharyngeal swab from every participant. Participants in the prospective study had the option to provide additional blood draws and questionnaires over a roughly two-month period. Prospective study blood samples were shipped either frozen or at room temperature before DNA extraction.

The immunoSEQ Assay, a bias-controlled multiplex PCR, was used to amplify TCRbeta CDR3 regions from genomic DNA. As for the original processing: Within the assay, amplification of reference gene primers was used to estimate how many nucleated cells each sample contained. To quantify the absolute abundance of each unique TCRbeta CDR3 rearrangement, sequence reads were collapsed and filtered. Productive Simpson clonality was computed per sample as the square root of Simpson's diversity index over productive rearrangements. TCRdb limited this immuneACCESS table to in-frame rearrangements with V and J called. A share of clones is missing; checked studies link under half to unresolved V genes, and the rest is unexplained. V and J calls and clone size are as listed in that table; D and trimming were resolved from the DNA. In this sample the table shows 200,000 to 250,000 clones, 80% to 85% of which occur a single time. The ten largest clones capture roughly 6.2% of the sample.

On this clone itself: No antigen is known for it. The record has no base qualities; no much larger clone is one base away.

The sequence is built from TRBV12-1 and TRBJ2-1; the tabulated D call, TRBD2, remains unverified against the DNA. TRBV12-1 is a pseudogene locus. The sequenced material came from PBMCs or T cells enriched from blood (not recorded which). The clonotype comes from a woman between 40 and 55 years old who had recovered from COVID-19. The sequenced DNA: TGTGCCAGCAGCTTTTTCCCGCATCGGGGGGTCCCCTACAATGAGCAGTTCTTC. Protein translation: CASSFFPHRGVPYNEQFF.